A single sample is the source of the 19 T cell receptor beta chains below, sequenced in a study of cytomegalovirus exposure and HLA in healthy donors. In the PCR, 60 Vbeta and 13 Jbeta primers were used. Clones were read by immunoSEQ multiplex PCR, and TCRdb kept only the in-frame ones, dropping some. The sample lists tens of thousands of clones, around 66% occurring once. Sequencing input: PBMCs. Receptors were obtained from a woman aged 40-49 years in good health and CMV-seropositive.

This rearrangement joins TRBV28 to TRBJ1-5; 7 bases line up with TRBD1. The CDR3 covers 15 residues. The V gene end was trimmed by 4 bases and the J gene end by 5 bases; junction bases not matched to a gene: 8. Per the germline V gene, CDR1 is MDHEN and CDR2 is SYDVKM. The CDR3 nucleotides are TGTGCCAGCAGTTCGAATGCCCAGGGGGATCAGCCCCAGCATTTT. Its protein product is CASSSNAQGDQPQHF. Based on the CDR3 plus reference TRBV28 and TRBJ1-5, the full variable domain is DVKVTQSSRYLVKRTGEKVFLECVQDMDHENMFWYRQDPGLGLRLIYFSYDVKMKEKGDIPEGYSVSREKKERFSLILESASTNQTSMYLCASSSNAQGDQPQHFGDGTRLSIL.

The chain has TRBV27 and TRBJ2-1, with 8 bases matching TRBD2. CDR3 length equals 16 residues. Germline CDR1 is MNHEY and CDR2 is SMNVEV (reference sequence). V lost 4 bases, J lost 0 bases, and 5 bases stayed unmatched. CDR3 region: CASSSLAGHSYNEQFF. DNA for the CDR3: TGTGCCAGCAGTTCCCTAGCGGGCCACTCCTACAATGAGCAGTTCTTC.

This chain joins TRBV11-2 and TRBJ2-6; D gene ambiguous. V shed 4 bases and J shed 0 bases, with 13 bases lying between them. Per the germline V gene, CDR1 is SGHAT and CDR2 is FQNNGV. CDR3 size: 17 residues. This CDR3 is CASSSIRVLSGANVLTF. CDR3 bases: TGTGCCAGCAGCTCTATCCGGGTCCTCTCTGGGGCCAACGTCCTGACTTTC.

V is TRBV11-1 and J is TRBJ1-1; D remains unclear. V dropped 1 base and J dropped 1 base, with 10 bases sitting between them. Germline CDR1 SGHAT, CDR2 FQDESV (reference sequence). This CDR3 is built from 15 residues. The DNA of the CDR3 is TGTGCCAGCAGCTTAGAAGTGGCGGGGAACACTGAAGCTTTCTTT. Protein product: CASSLEVAGNTEAFF.

The chain carries TRBV18 and TRBJ1-5; 7 bases map to TRBD1. CDR1 is KGHSH, CDR2 LQKENI, per germline. V lost 5 bases and J lost 3; bases outside the gene matches: 1. This CDR3 has 13 amino acids. This CDR3 is CASSGQVNQPQHF. The CDR3 DNA reads as TGTGCCAGCTCAGGACAGGTCAATCAGCCCCAGCATTTT.

DNA of the CDR3: TGTGCCAGTAGTAAATCCCCCGGGACAGGGAGGGAGTACGAGCAGTACTTC. This translates into CASSKSPGTGREYEQYF. The chain employs TRBV19 and TRBJ2-7, with 9 nucleotides matching TRBD1. CDR1 and CDR2 (germline): LNHDA, SQIVND (reference sequence). V lost 4 bases, J lost 4 bases, and 14 bases stayed unmatched. The CDR3 has 17 amino acids.

This chain joins TRBV25-1 and TRBJ1-6; TRBD1 might be the D (5 bases). V lost 2 bases and J lost 8, with 16 bases in between. Germline-derived CDR1 and CDR2 are MGHDK and SYGVNS. The CDR3 is made up of 16 amino acids. The CDR3 nucleotides are TGTGCCAGCAGTGAACGGTCTGGGGCTTATGATTCACCCCTCCACTTT. Translation: CASSERSGAYDSPLHF. Variable domain in full (rest from reference TRBV25-1 and TRBJ1-6): EADIYQTPRYLVIGTGKKITLECSQTMGHDKMYWYQQDPGMELHLIHYSYGVNSTEKGDLSSESTVSRIRTEHFPLTLESARPSHTSQYLCASSERSGAYDSPLHFGNGTRLTVT.

The chain combines TRBV11-3 with TRBJ2-1; 12 bases map to TRBD2. Trimming took 5 bases from V and 7 from J; bases not matched to a gene: 12. The CDR3 contains 17 residues. Germline CDR1 reads SGHNT; CDR2 reads YENEEA. The chain's CDR3 is CASSPEWTSGKHNEQFF. The CDR3 DNA reads as TGTGCCAGCAGCCCCGAATGGACTAGCGGGAAACATAATGAGCAGTTCTTC.

This chain connects TRBV12-2 to TRBJ2-7; the table's D call TRBD2 went unverified against the DNA. TRBV12-2 is a pseudogene locus. CDR3 length equals 17 residues. The CDR3 sequence is CASRPRAGTKDSYEQYF. The DNA of the CDR3 is TGTGCAAGTCGCCCGCGGGCCGGGACTAAAGACTCCTACGAGCAGTACTTC.

The V and J genes are TRBV28 and TRBJ2-7, with 7 bases fitting TRBD2. The CDR3 covers 17 residues. The germline CDR1 and CDR2 sequences are MDHEN and SYDVKM. J gave up 0 bases and V 6 bases, and 14 bases lay outside the gene matches. The CDR3 DNA follows: TGTGCCAGCAGCCTCCTACCTGAGCGGGATGGCTCCTACGAGCAGTACTTC. Translating it yields CASSLLPERDGSYEQYF.

A few counts support this clone. The CDR3 is CASTLNQGAPEKLFF. The CDR3 DNA reads TGTGCCAGCACCCTGAACCAGGGGGCTCCTGAAAAACTGTTTTTT. The chain carries TRBV7-9 and TRBJ1-4; 8 nucleotides line up with TRBD1. The CDR3 runs to 15 residues. Germline-derived CDR1 and CDR2 are SEHNR and FQNEAQ (reference sequence). The V and J ends lost 7 bases and 7 bases, in that order; junction bases with no gene match: 11.

This sequence joins TRBV7-3 and TRBJ2-6, with 7 positions matching TRBD1. Germline CDR1 and CDR2: SGHTA and FQGTGA. There are 16 residues in the CDR3. V dropped 2 bases and J dropped 2; count of bases not matched to a gene: 3. The CDR3 here is CASSLRQGAGANVLTF. The CDR3 DNA follows: TGTGCCAGCAGCTTACGGCAGGGGGCTGGGGCCAACGTCCTGACTTTC. The complete variable domain, with remaining parts taken from reference TRBV7-3 and TRBJ2-6, reads GAGVSQTPSNKVTEKGKYVELRCDPISGHTALYWYRQSLGQGPEFLIYFQGTGAADDSGLPNDRFFAVRPEGSVSTLKIQRTERGDSAVYLCASSLRQGAGANVLTFGAGSRLTVL.

V gene TRBV9 combines with J gene TRBJ2-2; 13 bases fit TRBD2. The V and J ends lost 3 bases and 7 bases, in that order; junction bases with no gene match: 3. CDR3 length: 15 amino acids. Germline V gives CDR1 SGDLS, CDR2 YYNGEE. DNA for the CDR3: TGTGCCAGCAGCGCAACTAGCGGGAGGGGCGGGGAGCTGTTTTTT. It translates to CASSATSGRGGELFF. The entire variable domain, with the rest obtained from reference TRBV9 and TRBJ2-2, is as follows: DSGVTQTPKHLITATGQRVTLRCSPRSGDLSVYWYQQSLDQGLQFLIQYYNGEERAKGNILERFSAQQFPDLHSELNLSSLELGDSALYFCASSATSGRGGELFFGEGSRLTVL.

V gene TRBV5-1 combines with J gene TRBJ2-3, with 12 bases fitting TRBD2. The CDR3 consists of 16 residues. Germline values: CDR1 SGHRS, CDR2 YFSETQ. J gave up 5 bases and V 4 bases, and 8 bases lay outside the gene matches. The CDR3 region is CASSLQTSGSLDTQYF. DNA of the CDR3: TGCGCCAGCAGCCTTCAGACTAGCGGGAGCTTAGATACGCAGTATTTT.

This clone was seen a handful of times. This chain uses TRBV5-4 with TRBJ2-5; D is perhaps TRBD2 (5 bases). The V gene lost 4 bases and the J gene lost 0 bases, with 13 bases spanning the gap. Germline V lookup: CDR1 SGHNT, CDR2 YYREEE (reference sequence). The CDR3 totals 15 residues. In DNA, the CDR3 is TGTGCCAGCAGCGGAGGCATAACAAACCAAGAGACCCAGTACTTC. This translates into CASSGGITNQETQYF.

This chain joins TRBV7-9 and TRBJ1-3; D gene uncertain. This CDR3 is built from 17 residues. Trimming left V 2 bases short and J 2 bases short, with 16 bases between. Germline V gives CDR1 SEHNR, CDR2 FQNEAQ (reference sequence). The CDR3 DNA reads TGTGCCAGCAGCTTAATCAGGACGGGAAATACTGGAAACACCATATATTTT. Encoded protein: CASSLIRTGNTGNTIYF.

This clone was observed a few times. The chain employs TRBV29-1 and TRBJ1-2, with 7 bases that match TRBD1. Germline CDR1 reads SQVTM; CDR2 reads ANQGSEA. The V and J ends lost 1 base and 7 bases, in that order; junction bases with no gene match: 6. There are 13 residues in the CDR3. CDR3 nucleotide sequence: TGCAGCGTTGAAGGTGGGACAGACCCTGGCTACACCTTC. Translation gives CSVEGGTDPGYTF. Complete variable domain (other parts from reference TRBV29-1 and TRBJ1-2): SAVISQKPSRDICQRGTSLTIQCQVDSQVTMMFWYRQQPGQSLTLIATANQGSEATYESGFVIDKFPISRPNLTFSTLTVSNMSPEDSSIYLCSVEGGTDPGYTFGSGTRLTVV.

V usage is TRBV7-9 and J usage is TRBJ2-7; the match to TRBD1 covers 8 bases. With V trimmed by 5 bases and J by 2 bases, 5 bases remained unmatched. The CDR3 loop spans 14 amino acids. Germline CDR1 reads SEHNR; CDR2 reads FQNEAQ (reference sequence). The CDR3 region has the DNA TGTGCCAGCAGCGACGACAGGGGAACCTACGAGCAGTACTTC. Protein sequence: CASSDDRGTYEQYF.

V gene TRBV7-2 combines with J gene TRBJ1-2; TRBD1 matches 11 bases. J was trimmed by 2 bases and V by 6 bases; bases with no gene match: 8. Germline V gives CDR1 SGHTA, CDR2 FQGNSA. This CDR3 has 16 amino acids. DNA of the CDR3: TGTGCCAGCAGTCTCGCCGGACAGGGGGCAAACTATGGCTACACCTTC. Translating gives CASSLAGQGANYGYTF.